Sequencing of this T cell receptor (beta chain) was carried out in a study of neurological immune-mediated disorders. Synthesis of cDNA was carried out by template-switch 5'RACE. The reaction used 10-nucleotide random UMIs. TCRdb ran MiXCR on the 5' RACE reads and lists one entry per CDR3 protein. The sample lists 55,000 to 65,000 distinct CDR3 sequences, about 12% occurring once. From germline, CDR1 is SGHRS and CDR2 YFSETQ. The ends lost 4 bases at V and 5 bases at J; junction bases unmatched: 7. This CDR3 is built from 15 residues. General observations from the study: Expanded clones shared no CDR3 amino acid sequences across subjects, suggesting private repertoires in all groups.

This clonotype has a count of ten or more. The antigen remains undetermined. The chain combines TRBV5-1 with TRBJ1-4, with 8 bases that match TRBD1. Sequenced: PBMCs. The sequence was obtained from a woman aged 55-75 years with HTLV-1-associated myelopathy (HAM/TSP). The CDR3 loop reads CASSGDRGLNEKLFF. The CDR3 DNA reads TGCGCCAGCAGCGGCGACAGGGGTCTAAATGAAAAACTGTTTTTT.